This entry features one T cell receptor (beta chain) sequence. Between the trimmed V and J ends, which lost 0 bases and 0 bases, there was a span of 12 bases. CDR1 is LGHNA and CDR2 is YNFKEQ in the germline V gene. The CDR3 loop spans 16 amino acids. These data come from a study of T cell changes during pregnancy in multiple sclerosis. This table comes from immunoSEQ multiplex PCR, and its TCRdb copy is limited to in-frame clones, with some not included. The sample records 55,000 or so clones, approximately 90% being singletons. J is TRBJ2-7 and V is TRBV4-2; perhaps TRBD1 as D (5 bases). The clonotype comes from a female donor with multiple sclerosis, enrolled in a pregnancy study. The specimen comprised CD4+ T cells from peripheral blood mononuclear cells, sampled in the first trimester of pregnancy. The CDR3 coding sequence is TGTGCCAGCAGCCAAGATATCGCAGGGTCCTCCTACGAGCAGTACTTC. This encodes CASSQDIAGSSYEQYF.